This T cell receptor beta chain was captured in a study of read filtering for tumor transcriptome and immune sequencing. The CDR3 consists of 15 residues. Trimming took 3 bases from V and 5 from J; bases not matched to a gene: 11. Germline CDR1 reads SGHRS; CDR2 reads YFSETQ. This clonotype was observed many times. Molecular barcoded adaptors covering alpha/delta and beta/gamma chains were used on around 400 ng RNA. MiXCR was run by TCRdb on the reads, yielding one entry per CDR3 protein. The sample carries about 90,000 distinct CDR3 sequences, 9% to 15% recorded once. The source is a donor aged 40 or over with multiple myeloma. Sequencing used a population of CD138-negative cells sorted from bone marrow. The chain carries TRBV5-1 and TRBJ2-7, with 7 bases fitting TRBD1. CDR3 protein: CASSSTGSVYDEQYF. CDR3 DNA sequence: TGCGCCAGCAGCTCGACAGGGTCGGTGTACGACGAGCAGTACTTC.